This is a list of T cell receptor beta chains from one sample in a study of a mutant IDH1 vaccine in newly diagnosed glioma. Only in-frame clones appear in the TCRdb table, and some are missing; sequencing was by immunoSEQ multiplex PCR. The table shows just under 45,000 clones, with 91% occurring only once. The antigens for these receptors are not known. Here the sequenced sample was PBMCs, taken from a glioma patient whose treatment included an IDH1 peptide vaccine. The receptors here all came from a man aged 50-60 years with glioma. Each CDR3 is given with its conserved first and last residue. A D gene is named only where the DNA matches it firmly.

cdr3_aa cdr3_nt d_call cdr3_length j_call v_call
CASSSYSRYNEQFF TGTGCCAGCAGCTCGTATAGCAGGTACAATGAGCAGTTCTTC . 14 TRBJ2-1 TRBV5-4
CASSSSGTWGYTF TGTGCCAGCAGCTCATCAGGGACCTGGGGCTACACCTTC . 13 TRBJ1-2 TRBV11-2
CASSLRGNSNQPQHF TGTGCCAGCAGCCTTAGGGGGAATAGCAATCAGCCCCAGCATTTT . 15 TRBJ1-5 TRBV13
CASSLGQVNSPLHF TGCGCCAGCAGCTTAGGACAGGTTAATTCACCCCTCCACTTT TRBD1 14 TRBJ1-6 TRBV5-1
CASSRVGRGRGNEQFF TGTGCCAGCAGTCGAGTCGGCAGGGGGCGAGGCAATGAGCAGTTCTTC TRBD1 16 TRBJ2-1 TRBV5-4
CASADSLGNQPQHF TGTGCCAGCGCCGACAGCCTGGGCAATCAGCCCCAGCATTTT . 14 TRBJ1-5 TRBV25-1
CASSRDNRGVQFF TGTGCCAGCAGCAGGGACAACCGTGGTGTGCAGTTCTTC . 13 TRBJ2-1 TRBV9
CASSLVSAGVETQYF TGTGCCAGCAGCTTAGTTTCAGCGGGGGTGGAGACCCAGTACTTC TRBD2 15 TRBJ2-5 TRBV7-2
CASSDPGNYGYTF TGTGCCAGCAGTGACCCAGGGAACTATGGCTACACCTTC . 13 TRBJ1-2 TRBV25-1
CASSLRTGYSGNTIYF TGTGCCAGCTCACTGCGGACCGGTTACTCTGGAAACACCATATATTTT . 16 TRBJ1-3 TRBV18
CASSSGGRRQPQHF TGTGCCAGCAGCTCAGGTGGAAGAAGACAGCCCCAGCATTTT . 14 TRBJ1-5 TRBV9
CASSIDPGRANIGYTF TGTGCCAGTAGTATAGATCCAGGCAGGGCCAATATCGGCTACACCTTC . 16 TRBJ1-2 TRBV19
CASSPWGDSGTEAFF TGTGCCAGCAGCCCTTGGGGGGACAGTGGGACTGAAGCTTTCTTT TRBD1 15 TRBJ1-1 TRBV9
CASSATGVNEKLFF TGTGCCAGCAGCGCGACAGGGGTTAATGAAAAACTGTTTTTT TRBD1 14 TRBJ1-4 TRBV9
CSVGGQGTSGRFSPTRGEQYF TGCAGCGTTGGAGGACAGGGGACTAGCGGGAGGTTCAGCCCAACAAGGGGCGAGCAGTACTTC TRBD2 21 TRBJ2-7 TRBV29-1
CAISEGRGADTQYF TGTGCCATCAGTGAGGGACGAGGGGCAGATACGCAGTATTTT . 14 TRBJ2-3 TRBV10-3
CASSWRQGNEQYF TGCGCCAGCAGCTGGCGACAGGGCAACGAGCAGTACTTC TRBD1 13 TRBJ2-7 TRBV5-1